This T cell receptor (beta chain) emerged from a study of blood T cell repertoires in COVID-19. Looking at the study overall: Researchers got acute and convalescent COVID-19 samples from the United States, Italy and Spain. In each case, the material was cDNA or gDNA derived from T cells, B-cell-depleted T cells, or PBMCs.

The germline CDR1 and CDR2 sequences are WNHNN and SYGVQD (reference sequence). CDR3 length equals 14 residues. The V and J ends lost 7 bases and 2 bases respectively, with 15 bases between them. Original handling: It was from reference gene primer amplification that nucleated cell counts were estimated. Repertoires were generated with immunoSEQ multiplex PCR, while TCRdb's copy carries only in-frame clones and drops some. V and J calls and clone size come straight from that table; D and trimming were deduced from the DNA. The table has 130,000 or so clones, just over 75% seen once. Material: peripheral blood. The receptor was derived from a human donor in a cohort sampled during active COVID-19. J is TRBJ2-7 and V is TRBV10-1, with a weak D call TRBD1 (5 bases). The CDR3 coding sequence is TGCGCCAGCACCTTGACAGCTACAACCTACGAGCAGTACTTC. Its protein product is CASTLTATTYEQYF.